This T cell receptor beta chain appears in the sequencing data of a study of control samples from healthy donors and cancer patients. Trimming shortened V by 2 bases and J by 4 bases, and 12 bases separated the two germline ends. Germline V gene data show CDR1 as SGHVS and CDR2 as FQNEAQ. The length of the CDR3 is 15 residues. The protocol was immunoSEQ multiplex PCR, while the TCRdb copy is restricted to in-frame clones and leaves out a portion. The sample shows 120,000 or so clones, approximately 87% of them seen only once. The chain combines TRBV7-8 with TRBJ1-5; D not resolved. This receptor was taken from a man aged 60 to 75 in good health. Specimen: blood. CDR3 coding DNA: TGTGCCAGCAGCTTATTCATGGCAGCGAATCAGCCCCAGCATTTT. It codes for CASSLFMAANQPQHF.